This T cell receptor (beta chain) was sequenced for a study of T cell responses to AZD1222 COVID-19 vaccine. Study-wide points: A mostly white British donor set with more females was recruited, and clonal diversity was possibly underestimated. Unmutated variant regions are reportedly targeted by nearly half of spike-specific TCRs.

This clone was detected a few times. Its antigen is still unknown. V lost 6 bases and J lost 0, with 5 bases in between. Germline CDR1 KGHSH, CDR2 LQKENI. The CDR3 extends over 13 amino acids. Profiled with immunoSEQ multiplex PCR; TCRdb holds only in-frame clones, not every one. The table includes about 73,000 clones, about 88% detected once. Second-dose intervals near 4 or 12 weeks were combined. The chain uses TRBV18 and TRBJ2-2; D not resolved. This sequence originates from an adult who received the AZD1222 COVID-19 vaccine. The sample in question was peripheral blood, obtained 28 days after the second AZD1222 dose. CDR3 region: CASSRANTGELFF. Here the CDR3 DNA reads TGTGCCAGCTCCCGCGCGAACACCGGGGAGCTGTTTTTT.